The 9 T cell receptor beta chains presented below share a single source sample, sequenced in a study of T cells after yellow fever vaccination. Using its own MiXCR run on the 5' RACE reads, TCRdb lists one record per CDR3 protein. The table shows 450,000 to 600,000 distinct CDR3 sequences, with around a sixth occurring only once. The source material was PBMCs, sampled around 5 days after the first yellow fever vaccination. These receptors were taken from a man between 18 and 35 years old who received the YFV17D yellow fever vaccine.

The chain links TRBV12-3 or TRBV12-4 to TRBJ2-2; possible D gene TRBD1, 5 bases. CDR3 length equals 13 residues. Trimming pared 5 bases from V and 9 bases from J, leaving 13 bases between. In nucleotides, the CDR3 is TGTGCCAGCAGTGTCCCAGGGTTAAGGGAGCTGTTTTTT. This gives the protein CASSVPGLRELFF.

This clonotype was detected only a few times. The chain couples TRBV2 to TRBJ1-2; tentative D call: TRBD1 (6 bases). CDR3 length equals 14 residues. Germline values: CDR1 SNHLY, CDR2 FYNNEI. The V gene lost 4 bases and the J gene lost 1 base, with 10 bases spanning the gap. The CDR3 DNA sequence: TGTGCCAGCAGTGCAGGGGTCGATAACTATGGCTACACCTTC. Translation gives CASSAGVDNYGYTF.

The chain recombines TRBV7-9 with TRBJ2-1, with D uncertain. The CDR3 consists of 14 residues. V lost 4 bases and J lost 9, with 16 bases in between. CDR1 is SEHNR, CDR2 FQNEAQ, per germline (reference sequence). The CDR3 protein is CASSSPRPDGEQFF. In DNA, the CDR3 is TGTGCCAGCAGCTCCCCCCGTCCGGACGGTGAGCAGTTCTTC.

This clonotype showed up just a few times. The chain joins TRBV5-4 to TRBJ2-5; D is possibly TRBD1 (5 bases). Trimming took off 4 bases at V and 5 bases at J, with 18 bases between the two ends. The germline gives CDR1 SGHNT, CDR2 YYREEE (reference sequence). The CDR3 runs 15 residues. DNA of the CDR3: TGTGCCAGCAGCCACCCCGGACGGTCAGGGGAGACCCAGTACTTC. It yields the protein CASSHPGRSGETQYF.

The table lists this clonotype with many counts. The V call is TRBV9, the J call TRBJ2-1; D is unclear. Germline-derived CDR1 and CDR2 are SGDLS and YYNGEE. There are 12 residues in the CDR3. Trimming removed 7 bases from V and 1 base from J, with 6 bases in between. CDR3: CASSRSYNEQFF. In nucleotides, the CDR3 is TGTGCCAGCTCCCGGTCCTACAATGAGCAGTTCTTC.

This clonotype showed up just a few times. The CDR3 loop reads CSAPLAGGPSYEQYF. The DNA for the CDR3 is TGCAGTGCGCCACTAGCGGGGGGACCCTCCTACGAGCAGTACTTC. The chain employs TRBV20-1 and TRBJ2-7, with TRBD2 matching 12 bases. Germline-derived CDR1 and CDR2 are DFQATT and SNEGSKA (reference sequence). This CDR3 is built from 15 residues. With 6 bases clipped from V and 0 bases from J, the junction kept 6 bases outside the gene matches.

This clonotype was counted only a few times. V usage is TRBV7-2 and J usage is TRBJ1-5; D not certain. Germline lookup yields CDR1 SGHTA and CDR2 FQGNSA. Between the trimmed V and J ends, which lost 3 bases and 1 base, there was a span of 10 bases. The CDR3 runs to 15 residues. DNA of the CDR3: TGTGCCAGCAGCTTGGGGTTCGACAGCAATCAGCCCCAGCATTTT. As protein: CASSLGFDSNQPQHF.

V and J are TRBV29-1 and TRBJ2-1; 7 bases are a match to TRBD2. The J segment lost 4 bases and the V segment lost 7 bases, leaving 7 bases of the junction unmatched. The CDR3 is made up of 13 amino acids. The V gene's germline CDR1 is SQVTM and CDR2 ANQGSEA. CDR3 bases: TGCAGCGGGGGGACTACGCAATACAATGAGCAGTTCTTC. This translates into CSGGTTQYNEQFF.

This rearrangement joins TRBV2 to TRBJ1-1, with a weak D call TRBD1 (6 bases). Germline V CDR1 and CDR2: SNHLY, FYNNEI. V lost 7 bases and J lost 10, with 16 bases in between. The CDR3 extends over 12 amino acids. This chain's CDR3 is CASTSDPGAAFF. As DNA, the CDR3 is TGTGCCAGCACCTCCGACCCGGGGGCAGCTTTCTTT.